What follows describes a single TCR beta chain. Participant age was about 18 to 89 years, and participants resided in fewer than 25 US areas. V was clipped by 10 bases and J by 5 bases; unmatched bases: 4. From germline, CDR1 is SNHLY and CDR2 FYNNEI. CDR3 length: 13 amino acids. This sample is drawn from a study of blood T cell repertoires in COVID-19. Across the study: The United States, Italy and Spain provided the acute and convalescent COVID-19 samples. Sample material is recorded as cDNA or gDNA derived from T cells, B-cell-depleted T cells, or PBMCs.

As processed by the authors: Scientists estimated how many nucleated cells there were by amplifying reference gene primers. The assay was immunoSEQ multiplex PCR, and TCRdb's table has in-frame clones only and misses some. V, J and clone size are those of that table, while D and trimming were read from the DNA. This table has 400,000 to 550,000 clones, 70% to 90% appearing once. The receptor was derived from a woman in her late teens or twenties with acute COVID-19. V usage is TRBV2 and J usage is TRBJ1-6, with 8 bases that match TRBD1. Sequenced material: PBMCs or T cells enriched from blood (not recorded which). CDR3 nucleotides: TGTGCCACCAAGGGACAGGATAATTCACCCCTCCACTTT. Translating it yields CATKGQDNSPLHF.